The T cell receptor (beta chain) described here comes from a study of a mutant IDH1 vaccine in newly diagnosed glioma. Turning to the study itself: Vaccine administration was initiated 4-6 weeks following radiotherapy alone, or with temozolomide cycles.

Generated by immunoSEQ multiplex PCR, the TCRdb table keeps only in-frame clones and is missing some. The sample carries about 51,000 clones, roughly 78% recorded once. As to time point: week 5, during vaccination. Every vaccination contained 300 ug of the mutant IDH1 20-mer peptide and was paired with topical imiquimod. V shed 0 bases and J 4 bases; nucleotides not matched to a gene: 6. The CDR3 consists of 16 residues. Germline CDR1 is SGHRS and CDR2 is YFSETQ. Whole-study results and caveats: No link was apparently found between pseudoprogression and changes in top peripheral T cell clonotypes.

A note on this clone: Antigen: not known.

The V call is TRBV5-1, the J call TRBJ2-7; 11 bases line up with TRBD2. Sequences were derived from PBMCs, sampled from a glioma patient whose treatment included an IDH1 peptide vaccine. The TCR sequence derives from a woman between 40 and 55 years old with glioma. The CDR3 nucleotides read TGCGCCAGCAGCTTGGGTCGAACTAGCGGGGGTTACGAGCAGTACTTC. Residues: CASSLGRTSGGYEQYF.